Given below is one T cell receptor beta chain in context. Its specificity is unknown. These data come from a study of T cell repertoires in cytomegalovirus infection. In the study overall: Public TCR beta signature analysis indicated the presence of both CMV infection and matching HLA type.

TCRdb analysed the reads with MiXCR anew, one entry per CDR3 protein. The table shows about a million distinct CDR3 sequences, with roughly 30% occurring only once. This CDR3 region has 14 residues. Per germline, CDR1 MGHDK and CDR2 SYGVNS. V was pared by 6 bases and J by 0 bases, with 3 bases of the junction left unmatched. Findings of the study overall: CMV-specific TCR beta clonotypes restricted by HLA-C were the ones dominating the ex vivo response.

Sample: cultured CD8+ T cells from PBMCs, taken from culture after CMV antigen stimulation. J is TRBJ1-2 and V is TRBV25-1; 8 positions agree with TRBD1. The TCR sequence derives from a human donor in good health (CMV status not recorded). Some clones in this sample may be carry-over from other donors' samples. Here the CDR3 DNA reads TGTGCCAGCAGGAACAGGGGGGCTAACTATGGCTACACCTTC. Amino acids: CASRNRGANYGYTF.